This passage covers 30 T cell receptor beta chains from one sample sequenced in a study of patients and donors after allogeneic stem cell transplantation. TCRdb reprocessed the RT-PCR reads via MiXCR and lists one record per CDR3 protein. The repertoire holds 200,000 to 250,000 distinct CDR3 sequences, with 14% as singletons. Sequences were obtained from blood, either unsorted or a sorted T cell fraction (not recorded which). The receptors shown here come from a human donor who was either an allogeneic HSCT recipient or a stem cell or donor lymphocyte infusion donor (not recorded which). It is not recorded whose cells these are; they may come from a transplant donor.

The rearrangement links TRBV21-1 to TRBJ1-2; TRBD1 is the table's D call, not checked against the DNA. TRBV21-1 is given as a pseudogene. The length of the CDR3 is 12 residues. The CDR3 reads CAGSRRGQGYTF. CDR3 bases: TGTGCCGGCAGCAGGAGGGGGCAAGGCTACACCTTC.

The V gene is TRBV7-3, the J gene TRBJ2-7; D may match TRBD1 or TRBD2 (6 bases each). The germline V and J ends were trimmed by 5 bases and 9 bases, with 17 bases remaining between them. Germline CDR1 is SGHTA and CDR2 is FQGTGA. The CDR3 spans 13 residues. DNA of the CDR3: TGTGCCAGCAGCCTAGGGGGGACACCTTCGCAGTACTTC. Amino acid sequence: CASSLGGTPSQYF.

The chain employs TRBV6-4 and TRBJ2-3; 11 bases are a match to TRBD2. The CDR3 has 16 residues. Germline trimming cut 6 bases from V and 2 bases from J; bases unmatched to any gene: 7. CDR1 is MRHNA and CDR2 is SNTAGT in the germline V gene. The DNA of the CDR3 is TGTGCCAGCAGAGGAGGGACTAGCGGAGACACAGATACGCAGTATTTT. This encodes CASRGGTSGDTDTQYF.

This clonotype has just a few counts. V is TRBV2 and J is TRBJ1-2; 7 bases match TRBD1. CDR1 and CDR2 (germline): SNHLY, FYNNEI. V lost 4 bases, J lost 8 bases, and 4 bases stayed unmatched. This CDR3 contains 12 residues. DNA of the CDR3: TGTGCCAGCAGTGGGACAGGTTCGGGCTACACCTTC. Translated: CASSGTGSGYTF. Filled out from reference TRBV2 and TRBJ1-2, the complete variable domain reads EPEVTQTPSHQVTQMGQEVILRCVPISNHLYFYWYRQILGQKVEFLVSFYNNEISEKSEIFDDQFSVERPDGSNFTLKIRSTKLEDSAMYFCASSGTGSGYTFGSGTRLTVV.

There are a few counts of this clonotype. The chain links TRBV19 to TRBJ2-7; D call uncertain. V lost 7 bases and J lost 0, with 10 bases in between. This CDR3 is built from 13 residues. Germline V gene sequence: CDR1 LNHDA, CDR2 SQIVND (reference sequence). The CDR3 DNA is TGTGCCAGTATTGACGCAAACTCCTACGAGCAGTACTTC. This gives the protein CASIDANSYEQYF.

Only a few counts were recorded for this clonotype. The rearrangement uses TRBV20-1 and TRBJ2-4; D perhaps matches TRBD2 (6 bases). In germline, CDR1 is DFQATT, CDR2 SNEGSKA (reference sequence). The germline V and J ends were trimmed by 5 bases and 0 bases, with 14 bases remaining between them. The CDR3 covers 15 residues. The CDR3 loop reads CSAGGTLQAKNIQYF. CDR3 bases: TGCAGTGCTGGAGGGACTCTCCAAGCCAAAAACATTCAGTACTTC.

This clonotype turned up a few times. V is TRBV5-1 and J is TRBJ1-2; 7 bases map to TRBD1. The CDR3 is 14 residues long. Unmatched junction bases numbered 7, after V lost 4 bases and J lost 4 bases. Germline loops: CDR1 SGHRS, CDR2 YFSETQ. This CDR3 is CASSDRASSYGYTF. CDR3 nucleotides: TGCGCCAGCAGCGACAGGGCTTCCAGCTATGGCTACACCTTC.

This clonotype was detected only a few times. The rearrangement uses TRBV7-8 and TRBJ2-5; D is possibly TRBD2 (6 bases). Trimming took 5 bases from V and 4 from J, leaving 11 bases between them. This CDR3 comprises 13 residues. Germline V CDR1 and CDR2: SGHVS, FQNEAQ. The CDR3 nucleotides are TGTGCCAGCAGCCCCGCAGCGGGAGAGACCCAGTACTTC. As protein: CASSPAAGETQYF.

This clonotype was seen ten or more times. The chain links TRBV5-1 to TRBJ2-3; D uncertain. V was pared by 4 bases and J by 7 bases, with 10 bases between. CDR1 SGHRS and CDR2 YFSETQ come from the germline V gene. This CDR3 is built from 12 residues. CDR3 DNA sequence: TGCGCCAGCAGCCCTTTAGGACATACGCAGTATTTT. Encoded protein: CASSPLGHTQYF.

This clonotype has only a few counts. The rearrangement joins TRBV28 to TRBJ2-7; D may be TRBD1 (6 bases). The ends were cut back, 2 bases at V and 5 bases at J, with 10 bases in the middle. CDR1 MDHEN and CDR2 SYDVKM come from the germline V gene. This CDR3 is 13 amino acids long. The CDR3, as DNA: TGTGCCAGCAGTTTACTGGGGGCCCACGAGCAGTACTTC. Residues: CASSLLGAHEQYF.

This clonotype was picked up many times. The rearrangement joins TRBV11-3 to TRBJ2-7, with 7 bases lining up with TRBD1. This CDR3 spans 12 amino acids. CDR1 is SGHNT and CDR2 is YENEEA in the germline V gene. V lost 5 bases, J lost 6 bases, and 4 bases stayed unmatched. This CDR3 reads CASSTNRGEQYF. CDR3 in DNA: TGTGCCAGCAGCACAAACAGGGGCGAGCAGTACTTC.

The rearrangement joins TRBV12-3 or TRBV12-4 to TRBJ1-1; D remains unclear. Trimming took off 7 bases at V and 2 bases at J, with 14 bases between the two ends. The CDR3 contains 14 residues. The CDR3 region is CASTLNSQNTEAFF. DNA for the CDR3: TGTGCCAGCACTTTGAACAGCCAAAACACTGAAGCTTTCTTT.

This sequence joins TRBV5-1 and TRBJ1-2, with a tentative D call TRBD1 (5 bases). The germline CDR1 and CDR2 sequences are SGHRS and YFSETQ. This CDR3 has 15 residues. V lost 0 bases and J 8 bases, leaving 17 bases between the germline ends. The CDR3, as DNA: TGCGCCAGCAGCTTGGAGATGGGGGGGATCGGGGGCTACACCTTC. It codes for CASSLEMGGIGGYTF.

CDR3 bases: TGTGCCAGCAGCTCTACAGGGCGCTTCCACTATGGCTACACCTTC. Its translation: CASSSTGRFHYGYTF. The rearrangement uses TRBV13 and TRBJ1-2, with D possibly TRBD1 on 6 matching bases. This CDR3 contains 15 residues. CDR1 and CDR2 (germline): PRHDT, FYEKMQ (reference sequence). V was trimmed by 4 bases and J by 3 bases, leaving 15 bases between them.

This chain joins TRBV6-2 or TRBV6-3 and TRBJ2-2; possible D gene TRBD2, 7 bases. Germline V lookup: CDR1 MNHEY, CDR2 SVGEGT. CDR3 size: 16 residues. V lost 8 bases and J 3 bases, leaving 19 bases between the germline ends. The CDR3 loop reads CASHYKGGTYTGELFF. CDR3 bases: TGTGCCAGCCATTACAAGGGGGGGACGTACACCGGGGAGCTGTTTTTT.

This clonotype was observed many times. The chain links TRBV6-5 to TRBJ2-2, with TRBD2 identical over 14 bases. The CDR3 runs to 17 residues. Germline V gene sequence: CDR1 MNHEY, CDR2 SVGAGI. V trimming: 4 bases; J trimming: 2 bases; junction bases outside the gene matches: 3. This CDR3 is CASSLTSGGANTGELFF. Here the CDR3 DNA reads TGTGCCAGCAGTTTGACTAGCGGGGGGGCAAACACCGGGGAGCTGTTTTTT.

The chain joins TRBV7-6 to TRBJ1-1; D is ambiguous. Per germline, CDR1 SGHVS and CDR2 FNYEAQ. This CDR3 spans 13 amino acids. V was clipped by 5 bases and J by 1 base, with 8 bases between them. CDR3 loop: CASSITKNTEAFF. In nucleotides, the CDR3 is TGTGCCAGCAGCATTACAAAGAACACTGAAGCTTTCTTT. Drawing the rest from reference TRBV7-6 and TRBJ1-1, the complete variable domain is GAGVSQSPRYKVTKRGQDVALRCDPISGHVSLYWYRQALGQGPEFLTYFNYEAQQDKSGLPNDRFSAERPEGSISTLTIQRTEQRDSAMYRCASSITKNTEAFFGQGTRLTVV.

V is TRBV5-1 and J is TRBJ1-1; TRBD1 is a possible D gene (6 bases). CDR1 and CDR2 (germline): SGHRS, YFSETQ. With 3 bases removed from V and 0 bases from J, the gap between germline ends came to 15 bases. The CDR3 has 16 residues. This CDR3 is CASSYLGGRVNTEAFF. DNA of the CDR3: TGCGCCAGCAGCTACCTCGGGGGCAGGGTGAACACTGAAGCTTTCTTT.

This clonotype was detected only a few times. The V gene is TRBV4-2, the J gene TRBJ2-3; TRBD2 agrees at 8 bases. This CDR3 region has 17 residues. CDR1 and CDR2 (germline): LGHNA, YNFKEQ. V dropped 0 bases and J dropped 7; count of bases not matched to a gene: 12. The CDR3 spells CASSQDGAGGAANTQYF. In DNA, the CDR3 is TGTGCCAGCAGCCAAGATGGGGCCGGGGGGGCCGCAAATACGCAGTATTTT.

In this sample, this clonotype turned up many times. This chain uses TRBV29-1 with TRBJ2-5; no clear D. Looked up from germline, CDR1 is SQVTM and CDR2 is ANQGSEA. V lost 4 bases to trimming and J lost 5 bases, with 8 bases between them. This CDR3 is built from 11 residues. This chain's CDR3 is CSVGHRETQYF. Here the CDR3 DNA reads TGCAGCGTTGGACACCGGGAGACCCAGTACTTC.

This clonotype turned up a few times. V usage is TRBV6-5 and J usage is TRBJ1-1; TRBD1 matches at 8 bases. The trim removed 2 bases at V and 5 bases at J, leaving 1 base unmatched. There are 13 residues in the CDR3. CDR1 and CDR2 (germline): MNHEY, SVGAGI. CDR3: CASSYRQGTEAFF. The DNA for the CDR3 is TGTGCCAGCAGTTACCGACAGGGGACTGAAGCTTTCTTT.

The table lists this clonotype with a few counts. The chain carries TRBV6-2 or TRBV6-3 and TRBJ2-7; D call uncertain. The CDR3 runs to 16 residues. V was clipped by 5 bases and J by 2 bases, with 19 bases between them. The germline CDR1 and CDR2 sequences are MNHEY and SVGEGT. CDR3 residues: CASSTIVGFGPYEQYF. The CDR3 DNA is TGTGCCAGCAGTACAATAGTTGGGTTCGGGCCCTACGAGCAGTACTTC.

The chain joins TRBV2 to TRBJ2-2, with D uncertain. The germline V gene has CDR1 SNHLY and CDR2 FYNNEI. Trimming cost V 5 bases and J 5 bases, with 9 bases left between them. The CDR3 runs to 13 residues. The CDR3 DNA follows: TGTGCCAGCAGTTCACTTAGAACCGGGGAGCTGTTTTTT. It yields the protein CASSSLRTGELFF.

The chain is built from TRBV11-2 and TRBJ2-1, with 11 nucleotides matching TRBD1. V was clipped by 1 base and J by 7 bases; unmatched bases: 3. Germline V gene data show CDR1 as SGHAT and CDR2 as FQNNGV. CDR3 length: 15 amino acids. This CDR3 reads CASSLGDRGMNEQFF. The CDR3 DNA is TGTGCCAGCAGCTTAGGGGACAGGGGGATGAATGAGCAGTTCTTC.

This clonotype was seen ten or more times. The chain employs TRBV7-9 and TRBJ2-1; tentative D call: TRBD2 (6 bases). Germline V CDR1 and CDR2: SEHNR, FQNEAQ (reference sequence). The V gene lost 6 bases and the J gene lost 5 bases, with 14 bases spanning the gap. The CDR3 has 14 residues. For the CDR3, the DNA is TGTGCCAGCAGGCCGAGAGGCGGGAACAATGAGCAGTTCTTC. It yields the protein CASRPRGGNNEQFF.

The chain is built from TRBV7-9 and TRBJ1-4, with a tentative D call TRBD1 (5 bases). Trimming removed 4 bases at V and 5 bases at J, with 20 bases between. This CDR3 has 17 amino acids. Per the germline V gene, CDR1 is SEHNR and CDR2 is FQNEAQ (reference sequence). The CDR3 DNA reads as TGTGCCAGCAGCTCCCAGCCTCGGGACCTCTGGAATGAAAAACTGTTTTTT. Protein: CASSSQPRDLWNEKLFF.

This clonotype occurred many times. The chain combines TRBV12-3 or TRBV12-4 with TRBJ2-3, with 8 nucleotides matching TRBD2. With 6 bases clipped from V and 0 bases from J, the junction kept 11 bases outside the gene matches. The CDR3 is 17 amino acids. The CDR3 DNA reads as TGTGCCAGCAGCCGGCGTTTAGCGGGGACTAGCACAGATACGCAGTATTTT. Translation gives CASSRRLAGTSTDTQYF.

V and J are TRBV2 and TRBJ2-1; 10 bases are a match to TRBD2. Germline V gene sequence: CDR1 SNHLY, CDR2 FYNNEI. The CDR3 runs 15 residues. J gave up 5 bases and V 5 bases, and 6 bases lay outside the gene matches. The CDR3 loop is CASSQLAGAHNEQFF. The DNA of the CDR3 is TGTGCCAGCAGTCAGCTAGCGGGGGCCCACAATGAGCAGTTCTTC.

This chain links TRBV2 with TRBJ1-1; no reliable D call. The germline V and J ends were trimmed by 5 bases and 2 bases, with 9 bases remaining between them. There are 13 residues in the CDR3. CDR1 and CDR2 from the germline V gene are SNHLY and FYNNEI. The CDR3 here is CASSREKNTEAFF. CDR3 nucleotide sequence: TGTGCCAGCAGTCGCGAAAAAAACACTGAAGCTTTCTTT. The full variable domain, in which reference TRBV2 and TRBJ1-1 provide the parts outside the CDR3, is EPEVTQTPSHQVTQMGQEVILRCVPISNHLYFYWYRQILGQKVEFLVSFYNNEISEKSEIFDDQFSVERPDGSNFTLKIRSTKLEDSAMYFCASSREKNTEAFFGQGTRLTVV.

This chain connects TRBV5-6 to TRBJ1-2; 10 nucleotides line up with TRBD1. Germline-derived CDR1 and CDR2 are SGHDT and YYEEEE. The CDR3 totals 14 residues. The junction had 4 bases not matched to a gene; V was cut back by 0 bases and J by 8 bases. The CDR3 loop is CASSLETGGNGYTF. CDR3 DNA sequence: TGTGCCAGCAGCTTGGAGACAGGGGGCAACGGCTACACCTTC.